This is a list of T cell receptor beta chains from one sample in a study of T cells in Graves' hyperthyroidism and ophthalmopathy. TCRdb re-called the multiplex PCR reads through MiXCR, storing one row per CDR3 protein. The data contain 600,000 to 750,000 distinct CDR3 sequences, approximately 15% of them singletons. Material for sequencing was blood. The receptors here all came from a middle-aged man with Graves' hyperthyroidism. Both conserved end residues are part of each CDR3. The D gene is left open where the match is weak. Size tells how often a clone was seen (once, few, many) or the class of an expanded clone, and some rows leave it out.

many,TRBV25-1,16,TRBD1,TRBJ1-2,CASSELKTGGIYGYTF,TGTGCCAGCAGTGAATTGAAGACAGGGGGCATCTATGGCTACACCTTC
few,TRBV19,13,NA,TRBJ1-5,CASSNKGNQPQHF,TGTGCCAGTAGTAATAAGGGGAATCAGCCCCAGCATTTT
many,TRBV28,15,TRBD1,TRBJ2-5,CASSPQGAMGETQYF,TGTGCCAGCAGTCCGCAGGGGGCGATGGGAGAGACCCAGTACTTC
many,TRBV28,17,TRBD2,TRBJ2-1,CASAEASGIGGYNEQFF,TGTGCCAGCGCTGAGGCTAGCGGGATCGGGGGCTACAATGAGCAGTTCTTC
many,TRBV12-3/TRBV12-4,16,TRBD2,TRBJ2-7,CASSLGLAGIRYEQYF,TGTGCCAGCAGTTTAGGGCTAGCGGGTATAAGATACGAGCAGTACTTC
many,TRBV7-2,13,NA,TRBJ2-1,CASSPGPVNEQFF,TGTGCCAGCAGCCCGGGGCCGGTGAATGAGCAGTTCTTC
NA,TRBV28,15,NA,TRBJ1-2,CASSLDQATQGGYTF,TGTGCCAGCAGTCTGGATCAGGCGACCCAGGGTGGCTACACCTTC
many,TRBV5-1,14,TRBD1,TRBJ1-5,CASSPTGEGQPQHF,TGCGCCAGCAGCCCGACAGGGGAGGGACAGCCCCAGCATTTT
many,TRBV15,16,NA,TRBJ2-6,CATSRDPGSGANVLTF,TGTGCCACCAGCAGAGATCCGGGCTCTGGGGCCAACGTCCTGACTTTC
NA,TRBV10-3,14,NA,TRBJ2-7,CAISVPRGRYEQYF,TGTGCCATCAGTGTCCCCAGGGGGAGGTACGAGCAGTACTTC
many,TRBV12-3/TRBV12-4,16,NA,TRBJ1-5,CASSHLGAGGNQPQHF,TGTGCCAGCAGCCACCTCGGGGCAGGGGGCAATCAGCCCCAGCATTTT
few,TRBV12-3/TRBV12-4,15,NA,TRBJ2-1,CASSFRQVPYNEQFF,TGTGCCAGCAGTTTTCGACAGGTCCCATACAATGAGCAGTTCTTC